This T cell receptor beta chain was retrieved from a study of blood T cell repertoires in COVID-19. On the study more broadly: Whether acute or convalescent, the COVID-19 samples came from the United States, Italy and Spain. In each case, the material was cDNA or gDNA derived from T cells, B-cell-depleted T cells, or PBMCs.

V was clipped by 4 bases and J by 2 bases, with 8 bases between them. The CDR3 spans 13 residues. CDR1 and CDR2 (germline): SNHLY, FYNNEI. Per the authors' pipeline: Estimation of nucleated cell counts relied on the amplification of reference gene primers. Assay used: immunoSEQ multiplex PCR; TCRdb lists only in-frame clones, some missing. Clone size and the V and J calls come from that table; the DNA yielded D and trimming. The repertoire includes approximately 250,000 clones, approximately 82% of them detected once, and around 1.5% sits in the top ten. This clone was counted between two and nine times. Other DNA sequences within the sample encode an identical CDR3.

Sequences were obtained from peripheral blood. This chain joins TRBV2 and TRBJ2-5; a possible D gene is TRBD1 (5 bases). This receptor was obtained from a woman in her thirties or forties who had recovered from COVID-19. The CDR3 loop is CASSGDSQETQYF. The CDR3 DNA is TGTGCCAGCAGTGGAGACAGTCAAGAGACCCAGTACTTC.